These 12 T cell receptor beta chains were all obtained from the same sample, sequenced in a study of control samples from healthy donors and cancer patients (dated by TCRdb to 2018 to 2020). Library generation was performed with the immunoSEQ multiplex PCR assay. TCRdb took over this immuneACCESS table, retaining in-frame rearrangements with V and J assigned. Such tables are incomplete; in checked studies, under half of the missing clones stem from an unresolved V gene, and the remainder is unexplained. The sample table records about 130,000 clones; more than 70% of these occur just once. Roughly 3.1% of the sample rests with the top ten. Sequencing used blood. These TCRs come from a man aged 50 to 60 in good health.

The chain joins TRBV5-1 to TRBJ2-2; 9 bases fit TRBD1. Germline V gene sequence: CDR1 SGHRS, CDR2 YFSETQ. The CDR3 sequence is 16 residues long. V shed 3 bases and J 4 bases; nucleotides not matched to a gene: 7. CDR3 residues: CASSSSGTGFTGELFF. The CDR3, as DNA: TGCGCCAGCAGCTCCTCCGGGACAGGGTTCACCGGGGAGCTGTTTTTT.

CDR3 region: CASSLASGRGYEQYF. DNA for the CDR3: TGCGCCAGCAGCTTGGCATCAGGCAGGGGCTACGAGCAGTACTTC. The chain recombines TRBV5-1 with TRBJ2-7, with D perhaps TRBD1 (6 bases). Germline V gene sequence: CDR1 SGHRS, CDR2 YFSETQ. The CDR3 sequence is 15 residues long. Trimming pared 0 bases from V and 3 bases from J, leaving 13 bases between.

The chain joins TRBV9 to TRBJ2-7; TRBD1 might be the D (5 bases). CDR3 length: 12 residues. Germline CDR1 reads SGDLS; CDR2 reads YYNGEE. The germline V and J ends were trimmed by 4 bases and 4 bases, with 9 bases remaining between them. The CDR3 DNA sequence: TGTGCCAGCAGCAAGGGGCAATACGAGCAGTACTTC. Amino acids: CASSKGQYEQYF.

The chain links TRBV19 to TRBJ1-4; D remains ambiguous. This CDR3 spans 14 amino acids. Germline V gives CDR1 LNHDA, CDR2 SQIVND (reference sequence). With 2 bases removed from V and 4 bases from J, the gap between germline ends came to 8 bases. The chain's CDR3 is CASSIRGGNEKLFF. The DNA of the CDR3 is TGTGCCAGTAGTATACGTGGAGGTAATGAAAAACTGTTTTTT.

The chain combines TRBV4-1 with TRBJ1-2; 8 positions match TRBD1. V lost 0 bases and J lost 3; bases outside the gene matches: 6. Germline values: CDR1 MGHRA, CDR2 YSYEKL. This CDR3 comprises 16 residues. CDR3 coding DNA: TGCGCCAGCAGCCAAGATGGTCGACAGGGGCACTATGGCTACACCTTC. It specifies CASSQDGRQGHYGYTF.

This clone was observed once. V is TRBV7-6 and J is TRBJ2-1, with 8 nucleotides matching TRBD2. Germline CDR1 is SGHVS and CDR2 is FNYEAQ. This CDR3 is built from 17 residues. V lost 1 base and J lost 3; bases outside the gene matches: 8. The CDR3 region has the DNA TGTGCCAGCAGCTTAGTTTATGGCGGGGGGAGCTACAATGAGCAGTTCTTC. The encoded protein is CASSLVYGGGSYNEQFF.

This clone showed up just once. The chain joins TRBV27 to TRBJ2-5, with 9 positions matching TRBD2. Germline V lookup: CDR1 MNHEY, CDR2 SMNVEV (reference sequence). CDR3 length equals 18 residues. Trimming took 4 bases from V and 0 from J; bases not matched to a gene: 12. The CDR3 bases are TGTGCCAGCAGTTCATATCGCCCCCTAGCGGGGAACCAAGAGACCCAGTACTTC. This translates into CASSSYRPLAGNQETQYF.

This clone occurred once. The chain's CDR3 is CASSLGGPSGNTIYF. The CDR3 DNA sequence: TGTGCCAGCAGCTTGGGGGGTCCCTCTGGAAACACCATATATTTT. The rearrangement joins TRBV5-8 to TRBJ1-3, with D unresolved. The germline gives CDR1 SGHTS, CDR2 YDEGEE. The CDR3 contains 15 residues. V shed 0 bases and J shed 0 bases, with 7 bases lying between them.

CDR3 sequence reads: CASSPSRAYYQPQHF. CDR3 DNA: TGTGCCAGTAGTCCCTCACGGGCCTATTATCAGCCCCAGCATTTT. V gene TRBV19 combines with J gene TRBJ1-5, with no clear D. Germline CDR1 LNHDA, CDR2 SQIVND (reference sequence). The V gene lost 5 bases and the J gene lost 5 bases, with 16 bases spanning the gap. This CDR3 spans 15 amino acids.

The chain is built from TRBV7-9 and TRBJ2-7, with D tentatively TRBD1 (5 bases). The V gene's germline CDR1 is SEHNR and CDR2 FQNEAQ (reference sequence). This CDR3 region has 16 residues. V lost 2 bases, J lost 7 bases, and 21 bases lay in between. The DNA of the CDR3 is TGTGCCAGCAGCTTACACCCAACAGGTGGGTTGGGAGAGCAGTACTTC. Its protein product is CASSLHPTGGLGEQYF.

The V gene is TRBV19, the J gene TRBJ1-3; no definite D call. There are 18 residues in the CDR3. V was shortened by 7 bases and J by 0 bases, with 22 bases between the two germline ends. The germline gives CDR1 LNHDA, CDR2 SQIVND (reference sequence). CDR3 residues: CASKPPGLETSSGNTIYF. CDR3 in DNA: TGTGCCAGTAAACCCCCCGGCCTAGAAACTTCCTCTGGAAACACCATATATTTT. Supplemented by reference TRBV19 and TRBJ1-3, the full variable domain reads DGGITQSPKYLFRKEGQNVTLSCEQNLNHDAMYWYRQDPGQGLRLIYYSQIVNDFQKGDIAEGYSVSREKKESFPLTVTSAQKNPTAFYLCASKPPGLETSSGNTIYFGEGSWLTVV.

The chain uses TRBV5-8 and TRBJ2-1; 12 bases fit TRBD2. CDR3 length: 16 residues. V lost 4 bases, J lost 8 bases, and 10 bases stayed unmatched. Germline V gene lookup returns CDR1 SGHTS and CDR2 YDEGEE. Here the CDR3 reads CASSAARTSGVHEQFF. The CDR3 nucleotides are TGTGCCAGCAGCGCCGCCCGGACTAGCGGGGTGCATGAGCAGTTCTTC.